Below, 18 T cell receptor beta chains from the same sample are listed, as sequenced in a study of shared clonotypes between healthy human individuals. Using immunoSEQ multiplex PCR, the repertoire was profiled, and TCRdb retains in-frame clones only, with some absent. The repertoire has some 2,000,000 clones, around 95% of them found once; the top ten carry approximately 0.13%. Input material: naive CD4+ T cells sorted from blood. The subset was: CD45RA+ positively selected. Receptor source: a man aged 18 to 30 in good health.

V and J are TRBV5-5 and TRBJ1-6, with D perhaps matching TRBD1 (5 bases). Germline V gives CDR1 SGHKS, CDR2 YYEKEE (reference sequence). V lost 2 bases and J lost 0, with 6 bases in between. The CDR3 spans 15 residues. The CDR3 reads CASSFQGSYNSPLHF. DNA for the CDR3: TGTGCCAGCAGCTTTCAGGGCTCCTATAATTCACCCCTCCACTTT.

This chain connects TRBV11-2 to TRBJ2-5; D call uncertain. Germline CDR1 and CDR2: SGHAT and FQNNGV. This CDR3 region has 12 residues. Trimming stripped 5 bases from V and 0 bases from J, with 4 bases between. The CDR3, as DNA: TGTGCCAGCAGCCCGTACCAAGAGACCCAGTACTTC. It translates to CASSPYQETQYF.

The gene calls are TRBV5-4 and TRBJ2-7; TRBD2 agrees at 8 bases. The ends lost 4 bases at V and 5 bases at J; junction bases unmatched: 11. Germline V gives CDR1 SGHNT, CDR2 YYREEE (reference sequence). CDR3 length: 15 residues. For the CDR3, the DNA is TGTGCCAGCAGCGGCTGGCGGGGGGCGCATGACGAGCAGTACTTC. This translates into CASSGWRGAHDEQYF.

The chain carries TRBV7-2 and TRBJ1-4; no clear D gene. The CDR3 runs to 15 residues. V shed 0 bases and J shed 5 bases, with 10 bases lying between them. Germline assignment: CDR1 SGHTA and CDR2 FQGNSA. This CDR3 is CASSLARRINEKLFF. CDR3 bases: TGTGCCAGCAGCTTAGCGCGGCGGATCAATGAAAAACTGTTTTTT.

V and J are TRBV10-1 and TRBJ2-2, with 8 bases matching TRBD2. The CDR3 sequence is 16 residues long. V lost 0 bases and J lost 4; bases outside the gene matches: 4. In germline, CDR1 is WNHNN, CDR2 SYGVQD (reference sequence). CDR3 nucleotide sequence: TGCGCCAGCAGTGAGTCGGGACTAGGGGGCACCGGGGAGCTGTTTTTT. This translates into CASSESGLGGTGELFF.

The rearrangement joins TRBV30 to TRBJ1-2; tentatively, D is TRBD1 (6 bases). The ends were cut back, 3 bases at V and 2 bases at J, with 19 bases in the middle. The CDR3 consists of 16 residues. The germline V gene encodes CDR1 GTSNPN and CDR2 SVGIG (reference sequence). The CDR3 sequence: CAWRLTGAAPNYGYTF. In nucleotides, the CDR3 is TGTGCCTGGAGGTTGACAGGTGCCGCCCCAAACTATGGCTACACCTTC.

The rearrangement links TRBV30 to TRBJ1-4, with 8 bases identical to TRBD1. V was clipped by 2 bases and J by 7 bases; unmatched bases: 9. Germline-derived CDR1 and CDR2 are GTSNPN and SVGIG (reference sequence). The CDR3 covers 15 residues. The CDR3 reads CAWSRQGKGGEKLFF. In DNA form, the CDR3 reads TGTGCCTGGAGTCGACAGGGGAAAGGAGGTGAAAAACTGTTTTTT.

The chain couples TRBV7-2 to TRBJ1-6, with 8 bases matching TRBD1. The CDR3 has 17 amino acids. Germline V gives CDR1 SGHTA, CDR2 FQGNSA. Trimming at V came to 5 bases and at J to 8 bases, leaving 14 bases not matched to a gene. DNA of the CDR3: TGTGCCAGCAGCCGCCGAGGGGATCCGACAGGGGATTCACCCCTCCACTTT. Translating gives CASSRRGDPTGDSPLHF.

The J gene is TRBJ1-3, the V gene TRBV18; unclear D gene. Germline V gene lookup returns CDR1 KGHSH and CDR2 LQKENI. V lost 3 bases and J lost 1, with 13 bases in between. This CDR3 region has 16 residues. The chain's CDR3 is CASSPLGDLSGNTIYF. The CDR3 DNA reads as TGTGCCAGCTCACCCCTGGGAGATCTGTCTGGAAACACCATATATTTT.

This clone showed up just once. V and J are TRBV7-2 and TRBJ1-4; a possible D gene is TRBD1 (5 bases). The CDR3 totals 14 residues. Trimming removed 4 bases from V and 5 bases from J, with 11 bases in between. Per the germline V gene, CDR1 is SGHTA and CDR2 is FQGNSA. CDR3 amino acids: CASSSRDLNEKLFF. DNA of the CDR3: TGTGCCAGCAGCTCCAGGGACCTCAATGAAAAACTGTTTTTT.

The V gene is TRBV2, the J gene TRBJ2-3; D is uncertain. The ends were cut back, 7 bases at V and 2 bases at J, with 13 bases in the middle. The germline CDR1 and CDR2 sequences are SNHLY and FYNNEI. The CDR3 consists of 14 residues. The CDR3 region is CASTLVRSTDTQYF. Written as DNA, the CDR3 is TGTGCCAGCACTCTGGTCAGGTCCACAGATACGCAGTATTTT.

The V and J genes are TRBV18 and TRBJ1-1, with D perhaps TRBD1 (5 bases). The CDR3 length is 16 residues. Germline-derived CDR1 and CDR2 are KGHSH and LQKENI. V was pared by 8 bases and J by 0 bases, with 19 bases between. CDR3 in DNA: TGTGCCAGCATACCTGGTCTTGGGGCTCTGAACACTGAAGCTTTCTTT. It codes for CASIPGLGALNTEAFF.

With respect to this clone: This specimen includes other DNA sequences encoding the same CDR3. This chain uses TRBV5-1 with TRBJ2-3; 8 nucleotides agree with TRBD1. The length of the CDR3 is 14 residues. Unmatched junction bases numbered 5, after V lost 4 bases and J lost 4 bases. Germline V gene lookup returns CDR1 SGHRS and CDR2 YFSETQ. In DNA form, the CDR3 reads TGCGCCAGCAGCCTAGGACAGGGCTCAGATACGCAGTATTTT. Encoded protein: CASSLGQGSDTQYF.

The CDR3 DNA reads TGTGCCAGCAGTTTAGATACAGGTCGAGATGAAAAACTGTTTTTT. Protein sequence: CASSLDTGRDEKLFF. V gene TRBV28 combines with J gene TRBJ1-4; D perhaps matches TRBD1 (5 bases). V was shortened by 2 bases and J by 6 bases, with 13 bases between the two germline ends. The CDR3 totals 15 residues. The germline V gene encodes CDR1 MDHEN and CDR2 SYDVKM.

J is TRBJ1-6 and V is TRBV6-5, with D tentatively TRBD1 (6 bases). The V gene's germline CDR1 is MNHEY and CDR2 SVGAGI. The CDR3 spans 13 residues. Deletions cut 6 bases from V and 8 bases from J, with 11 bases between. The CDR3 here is CASRDRTDSPLHF. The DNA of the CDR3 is TGTGCCAGCAGAGACAGGACGGATTCACCCCTCCACTTT.

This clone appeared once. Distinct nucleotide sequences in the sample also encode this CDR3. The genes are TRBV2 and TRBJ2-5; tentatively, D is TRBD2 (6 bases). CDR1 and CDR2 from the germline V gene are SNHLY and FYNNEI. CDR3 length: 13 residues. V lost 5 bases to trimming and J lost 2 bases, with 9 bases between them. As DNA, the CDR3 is TGTGCCAGCAGTAGGGACTTACAAGAGACCCAGTACTTC. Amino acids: CASSRDLQETQYF.

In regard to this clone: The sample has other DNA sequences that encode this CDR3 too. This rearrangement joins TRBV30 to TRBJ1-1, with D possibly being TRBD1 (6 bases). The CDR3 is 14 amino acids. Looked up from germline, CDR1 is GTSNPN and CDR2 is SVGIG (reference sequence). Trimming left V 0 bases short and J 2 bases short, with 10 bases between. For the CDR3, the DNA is TGTGCCTGGAGTGTACGCAGGGGAAACACTGAAGCTTTCTTT. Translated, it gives CAWSVRRGNTEAFF.

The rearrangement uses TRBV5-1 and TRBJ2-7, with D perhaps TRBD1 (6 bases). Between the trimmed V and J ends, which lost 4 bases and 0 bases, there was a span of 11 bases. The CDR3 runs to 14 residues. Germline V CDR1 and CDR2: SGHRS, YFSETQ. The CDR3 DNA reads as TGCGCCAGCAGCCGGACAGTGAACTCCTACGAGCAGTACTTC. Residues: CASSRTVNSYEQYF.